Listed below are T cell receptor beta chains from one sample, sequenced in a study of CD8 T cells in ankylosing spondylitis. TCRdb re-analysed the 5' RACE reads in MiXCR, keeping a single row per CDR3 protein. The profile shows 130,000 to 150,000 distinct CDR3 sequences, 7% to 10% of them singletons. Sequenced sample: synovial fluid, either unsorted or a sorted T cell fraction (not recorded which). These receptors originate from a male donor with ankylosing spondylitis. Both conserved end residues are part of each CDR3. Fields, in order: CDR3 protein, CDR3 DNA, V gene, clone size, J gene, D gene. D genes are given only for firm matches. Some rows mark clone size as missing; the rest say once, few, many or name a class of expanded clone.

CDR3 protein: CASGLQNTEAFF
CDR3 DNA: TGTGCCTCCGGACTCCAGAACACTGAAGCTTTCTTT
V gene: TRBV6-5
clone size: -
J gene: TRBJ1-1
D gene: -

CDR3 protein: CATRGWAKNIQYF
CDR3 DNA: TGTGCCACCAGAGGGTGGGCCAAAAACATTCAGTACTTC
V gene: TRBV15
clone size: many
J gene: TRBJ2-4
D gene: -

CDR3 protein: CASTPSGGEADTQYF
CDR3 DNA: TGTGCCAGCACCCCTAGCGGGGGGGAAGCAGATACGCAGTATTTT
V gene: TRBV27
clone size: many
J gene: TRBJ2-3
D gene: TRBD2

CDR3 protein: CASSVDLAKNIQYF
CDR3 DNA: TGTGCCAGCAGCGTAGACCTAGCCAAAAACATTCAGTACTTC
V gene: TRBV9
clone size: -
J gene: TRBJ2-4
D gene: -

CDR3 protein: CASSARGGLDAGTQYF
CDR3 DNA: TGTGCCAGCAGCGCCAGGGGGGGACTAGATGCGGGTACGCAGTATTTT
V gene: TRBV7-2
clone size: -
J gene: TRBJ2-3
D gene: -

CDR3 protein: CASSLDRPGLAGRETQYF
CDR3 DNA: TGTGCCAGCAGCTTAGACCGCCCCGGACTAGCGGGACGGGAGACCCAGTACTTC
V gene: TRBV11-2
clone size: many
J gene: TRBJ2-5
D gene: TRBD2

CDR3 protein: CASSLLGRMNTEAFF
CDR3 DNA: TGCGCCAGCAGCCTACTTGGACGGATGAACACTGAAGCTTTCTTT
V gene: TRBV5-1
clone size: many
J gene: TRBJ1-1
D gene: -

CDR3 protein: CASSSREDSPLHF
CDR3 DNA: TGTGCCAGCAGCTCCAGGGAGGATTCACCCCTCCACTTT
V gene: TRBV7-9
clone size: -
J gene: TRBJ1-6
D gene: -

CDR3 protein: CASSSIGSTDTQYF
CDR3 DNA: TGCGCCAGCAGCTCCATTGGGAGCACAGATACGCAGTATTTT
V gene: TRBV5-1
clone size: -
J gene: TRBJ2-3
D gene: -

CDR3 protein: CASSNRQGAHEQYF
CDR3 DNA: TGTGCCAGCAGTAACCGACAGGGCGCCCACGAGCAGTACTTC
V gene: TRBV6-5
clone size: few
J gene: TRBJ2-7
D gene: TRBD1

CDR3 protein: CASSVGYSSSSYNSPLHF
CDR3 DNA: TGTGCCAGCAGCGTAGGGTACTCTTCAAGCTCCTATAATTCACCCCTCCACTTT
V gene: TRBV9
clone size: many
J gene: TRBJ1-6
D gene: -

CDR3 protein: CATSPPRTRPTDTQYF
CDR3 DNA: TGTGCCACCAGCCCACCAAGGACTCGACCCACAGATACGCAGTATTTT
V gene: TRBV15
clone size: -
J gene: TRBJ2-3
D gene: -

CDR3 protein: CAGGDTNYEQYF
CDR3 DNA: TGTGCCGGTGGGGACACAAACTACGAGCAGTACTTC
V gene: TRBV6-2/TRBV6-3
clone size: many
J gene: TRBJ2-7
D gene: -

CDR3 protein: CASSRNARLQFF
CDR3 DNA: TGTGCCAGCAGTCGGAACGCGAGATTGCAGTTCTTC
V gene: TRBV28
clone size: many
J gene: TRBJ2-1
D gene: -

CDR3 protein: CASRGVAGFPTDTQYF
CDR3 DNA: TGTGCCAGCAGGGGAGTAGCGGGGTTCCCCACAGATACGCAGTATTTT
V gene: TRBV2
clone size: -
J gene: TRBJ2-3
D gene: TRBD2

CDR3 protein: CASSQVKGLVSYNEQFF
CDR3 DNA: TGTGCCAGCAGCCAAGTAAAGGGACTAGTAAGTTACAATGAGCAGTTCTTC
V gene: TRBV3-1
clone size: -
J gene: TRBJ2-1
D gene: TRBD2

CDR3 protein: CASSQEPSTGYTGELFF
CDR3 DNA: TGTGCCAGCAGCCAAGAACCTTCAACAGGGTACACCGGGGAGCTGTTTTTT
V gene: TRBV4-2
clone size: few
J gene: TRBJ2-2
D gene: -

CDR3 protein: CASSQGEGQVDEQYF
CDR3 DNA: TGTGCCAGCAGCCAAGGGGAGGGTCAGGTTGACGAGCAGTACTTC
V gene: TRBV4-2
clone size: many
J gene: TRBJ2-7
D gene: TRBD2

CDR3 protein: CASSIGGLAKNIQYF
CDR3 DNA: TGTGCCAGTAGTATAGGCGGGTTAGCCAAAAACATTCAGTACTTC
V gene: TRBV19
clone size: few
J gene: TRBJ2-4
D gene: -

CDR3 protein: CASRPGQTNYGYTF
CDR3 DNA: TGCGCCAGCAGACCGGGACAGACGAACTATGGCTACACCTTC
V gene: TRBV4-1
clone size: -
J gene: TRBJ1-2
D gene: TRBD1

CDR3 protein: CASSLAGGITEAFF
CDR3 DNA: TGTGCCAGCAGCTTAGCAGGGGGGATCACTGAAGCTTTCTTT
V gene: TRBV7-8
clone size: many
J gene: TRBJ1-1
D gene: -

CDR3 protein: CASSLFGGSSNQPQQHF
CDR3 DNA: TGTGCCAGCAGTTTATTTGGGGGGAGCAGCAATCAGCCCCAGCAGCATTTT
V gene: TRBV28
clone size: many
J gene: TRBJ1-5
D gene: -

CDR3 protein: CSARVSRRENTDTQYF
CDR3 DNA: TGCAGTGCTAGAGTTTCTCGGCGGGAGAACACAGATACGCAGTATTTT
V gene: TRBV20-1
clone size: many
J gene: TRBJ2-3
D gene: TRBD2

CDR3 protein: CASSQHQKREGPQLLNEQFF
CDR3 DNA: TGCGCCAGCAGCCAACACCAAAAGCGGGAGGGCCCTCAGCTCCTCAATGAGCAGTTCTTC
V gene: TRBV5-1
clone size: many
J gene: TRBJ2-1
D gene: TRBD2

CDR3 protein: CASSQSQENEQFF
CDR3 DNA: TGCGCCAGCAGCCAGTCCCAGGAAAATGAGCAGTTCTTC
V gene: TRBV4-3
clone size: -
J gene: TRBJ2-1
D gene: -

CDR3 protein: CATSGPMEYNEQFF
CDR3 DNA: TGTGCCACCAGTGGACCAATGGAATACAATGAGCAGTTCTTC
V gene: TRBV24-1
clone size: many
J gene: TRBJ2-1
D gene: -

CDR3 protein: CASSFLQLADSYNEQFF
CDR3 DNA: TGTGCCAGCAGCTTTCTACAGCTGGCCGACTCCTACAATGAGCAGTTCTTC
V gene: TRBV11-1
clone size: few
J gene: TRBJ2-1
D gene: -

CDR3 protein: CASSLGGRNQPQHF
CDR3 DNA: TGTGCCAGCAGCTTGGGGGGGAGGAATCAGCCCCAGCATTTT
V gene: TRBV7-2
clone size: many
J gene: TRBJ1-5
D gene: -

CDR3 protein: CASSYPDLSGEQFF
CDR3 DNA: TGTGCCAGCAGTTACCCGGACCTCTCGGGGGAGCAGTTCTTC
V gene: TRBV6-2/TRBV6-3
clone size: many
J gene: TRBJ2-1
D gene: -

CDR3 protein: CASSVTGGETYEQYF
CDR3 DNA: TGTGCCAGCAGCGTAACAGGGGGAGAAACCTACGAGCAGTACTTC
V gene: TRBV7-9
clone size: many
J gene: TRBJ2-7
D gene: TRBD1

CDR3 protein: CASSPTGGSTDTQYF
CDR3 DNA: TGTGCCAGCAGTCCCACAGGGGGATCCACAGATACGCAGTATTTT
V gene: TRBV7-2
clone size: -
J gene: TRBJ2-3
D gene: TRBD1

CDR3 protein: CASSLERAGHSNQPQHF
CDR3 DNA: TGTGCCAGCAGCTTGGAGAGAGCGGGACATAGCAATCAGCCCCAGCATTTT
V gene: TRBV5-8
clone size: -
J gene: TRBJ1-5
D gene: -

CDR3 protein: CASSSHRSRSQPQHF
CDR3 DNA: TGTGCCAGCAGTTCCCACAGGAGTCGCAGTCAGCCCCAGCATTTT
V gene: TRBV6-2/TRBV6-3
clone size: -
J gene: TRBJ1-5
D gene: -

CDR3 protein: CASRSRSTNEKLFF
CDR3 DNA: TGTGCCAGCCGTAGTAGATCAACTAATGAAAAACTGTTTTTT
V gene: TRBV2
clone size: -
J gene: TRBJ1-4
D gene: -

CDR3 protein: CSARDNRDWETQYF
CDR3 DNA: TGCAGTGCTAGAGATAATAGGGATTGGGAGACCCAGTACTTC
V gene: TRBV20-1
clone size: -
J gene: TRBJ2-5
D gene: -

CDR3 protein: CASSLKGIDGYTF
CDR3 DNA: TGTGCCAGCAGTTTAAAGGGGATCGATGGCTACACCTTC
V gene: TRBV28
clone size: many
J gene: TRBJ1-2
D gene: -

CDR3 protein: CSARRDPSVDTQYF
CDR3 DNA: TGCAGTGCCCGCCGGGACCCCAGTGTGGATACGCAGTATTTT
V gene: TRBV20-1
clone size: few
J gene: TRBJ2-3
D gene: -

CDR3 protein: CSARDGTAGNQPQHF
CDR3 DNA: TGCAGTGCTAGAGATGGGACCGCCGGGAATCAGCCCCAGCATTTT
V gene: TRBV20-1
clone size: many
J gene: TRBJ1-5
D gene: -

CDR3 protein: CSARENSGNTIYF
CDR3 DNA: TGCAGTGCTAGAGAGAACTCTGGAAACACCATATATTTT
V gene: TRBV20-1
clone size: many
J gene: TRBJ1-3
D gene: -

CDR3 protein: CASSPMSDTQYF
CDR3 DNA: TGTGCCAGCAGCCCAATGTCCGATACGCAGTATTTT
V gene: TRBV9
clone size: -
J gene: TRBJ2-3
D gene: -

CDR3 protein: CASRLNQPQHF
CDR3 DNA: TGTGCCAGCAGACTTAATCAGCCCCAGCATTTT
V gene: TRBV6-6
clone size: few
J gene: TRBJ1-5
D gene: -

CDR3 protein: CASSLEGPYEQYF
CDR3 DNA: TGTGCCAGCAGCTTAGAGGGGCCCTACGAGCAGTACTTC
V gene: TRBV13
clone size: -
J gene: TRBJ2-7
D gene: -

CDR3 protein: CASSSANTGELFF
CDR3 DNA: TGTGCCAGCAGTTCAGCGAACACCGGGGAGCTGTTTTTT
V gene: TRBV6-6
clone size: -
J gene: TRBJ2-2
D gene: -

CDR3 protein: CASREEADTQYF
CDR3 DNA: TGTGCCAGCAGGGAAGAAGCAGATACGCAGTATTTT
V gene: TRBV2
clone size: many
J gene: TRBJ2-3
D gene: -

CDR3 protein: CSARVLREGSYNEQFF
CDR3 DNA: TGCAGTGCTAGAGTTTTGCGGGAGGGATCCTACAATGAGCAGTTCTTC
V gene: TRBV20-1
clone size: many
J gene: TRBJ2-1
D gene: TRBD2

CDR3 protein: CASSSRLNTEAFF
CDR3 DNA: TGTGCCAGCAGTTCTCGACTGAACACTGAAGCTTTCTTT
V gene: TRBV6-2/TRBV6-3
clone size: many
J gene: TRBJ1-1
D gene: -